Following are 29 T cell receptor beta chains from one sample sequenced in a study of metastatic and nonmetastatic thyroid tumors. Using MiXCR, TCRdb reanalyzed the PCR reads. The top ten hold more than 15% of the sample, which has approximately 35,000 clones, 11% seen once. Patients had received no treatment of any kind before thyroid surgery. Sequencing was done on a sample of blood. These receptors were collected from a female donor with papillary thyroid cancer or a benign thyroid nodule (not recorded which). Some clones in this sample may be carry-over from other donors' samples.

This clone was detected many times. This chain joins TRBV10-3 and TRBJ2-7, with 9 nucleotides matching TRBD2. The CDR3 spans 14 residues. V lost 6 bases and J lost 7; bases outside the gene matches: 10. The germline V gene encodes CDR1 ENHRY and CDR2 SYGVKD. The CDR3 DNA reads as TGTGCCATCAGAGTAGCGGGAGTCTCGGGGGAGCAGTACTTC. Translation: CAIRVAGVSGEQYF.

This sequence joins TRBV11-2 and TRBJ2-7, with 8 bases matching TRBD2. Germline CDR1 reads SGHAT; CDR2 reads FQNNGV. CDR3 size: 15 residues. Trimming took 4 bases from V and 5 from J; bases not matched to a gene: 10. The CDR3, as DNA: TGTGCCAGCAGCTCCCCAACGGGAGGGCCGGACGAGCAGTACTTC. This encodes CASSSPTGGPDEQYF.

This clone was detected ten times or more. The rearrangement links TRBV6-1 to TRBJ1-1; TRBD1 might be the D (6 bases). Trimming took off 7 bases at V and 2 bases at J, with 11 bases between the two ends. CDR3 length: 13 residues. Germline-derived CDR1 and CDR2 are MNHNS and SASEGT. The CDR3 reads CASTGQTNTEAFF. In nucleotides, the CDR3 is TGTGCCAGCACGGGACAAACTAACACTGAAGCTTTCTTT.

This clone came up many times. This chain links TRBV6-2 or TRBV6-3 with TRBJ2-1; TRBD1 is a possible D gene (5 bases). Trimming removed 5 bases from V and 8 bases from J, with 10 bases in between. The V gene's germline CDR1 is MNHEY and CDR2 SVGEGT. CDR3 size: 12 residues. CDR3 sequence reads: CASSQIGDEQFF. The DNA for the CDR3 is TGTGCCAGCAGTCAGATAGGGGATGAGCAGTTCTTC.

This clone was recorded at least ten times. V and J are TRBV11-1 and TRBJ1-2; 9 nucleotides match TRBD1. V gave up 7 bases and J gave up 4 bases; unmatched junction bases: 13. CDR1 and CDR2 from the germline V gene are SGHAT and FQDESV (reference sequence). The CDR3 runs to 16 residues. CDR3: CASTLGGTGSGYGYTF. CDR3 in DNA: TGTGCCAGCACCCTTGGTGGGACAGGGTCGGGCTATGGCTACACCTTC.

This clone was counted at least ten times. J is TRBJ1-1 and V is TRBV24-1; D gene ambiguous. This CDR3 is built from 11 residues. Germline CDR1 and CDR2: KGHDR and SFDVKD. The germline V and J ends were trimmed by 6 bases and 4 bases, with 5 bases remaining between them. In DNA form, the CDR3 reads TGTGCCACCAGTTGGGGCACTGAAGCTTTCTTT. It yields the protein CATSWGTEAFF.

This clone was seen many times. This chain uses TRBV19 with TRBJ1-1; D gene unclear. Germline V gene lookup returns CDR1 LNHDA and CDR2 SQIVND (reference sequence). The V end was cut by 5 bases, the J end by 3 bases, with 7 bases between. The CDR3 consists of 12 residues. The CDR3 spells CASSDQHTEAFF. Written as DNA, the CDR3 is TGTGCCAGTAGTGACCAGCACACTGAAGCTTTCTTT.

This clone was observed at least ten times. Just one base apart from a much larger clone, this may be a read error. This rearrangement joins TRBV20-1 to TRBJ2-1, with unresolved D. This CDR3 is built from 15 residues. The germline V gene has CDR1 DFQATT and CDR2 SNEGSKA (reference sequence). The CDR3 protein is CSAISGPYSYSEQFF. The CDR3 nucleotides are TGCAGTGCTATATCGGGTCCCTACTCCTACAGTGAGCAGTTCTTC.

This clone was found many times. This chain links TRBV6-1 with TRBJ2-5, with 8 bases identical to TRBD2. Germline V lookup: CDR1 MNHNS, CDR2 SASEGT. The trim removed 5 bases at V and 3 bases at J, leaving 5 bases unmatched. This CDR3 comprises 14 residues. CDR3 sequence: CASSPTSGKETQYF. The CDR3 DNA follows: TGTGCCAGCAGTCCCACTAGCGGCAAAGAGACCCAGTACTTC.

This clone was detected ten times or more. The V and J genes are TRBV6-1 and TRBJ2-7, with 9 bases aligning to TRBD2. CDR3 length equals 14 residues. The V gene end was trimmed by 6 bases and the J gene end by 7 bases; junction bases not matched to a gene: 10. The germline V gene encodes CDR1 MNHNS and CDR2 SASEGT. CDR3 nucleotides: TGTGCCAGCAGCCGACTAGCGGAGGGGGCTGAGCAGTACTTC. As protein: CASSRLAEGAEQYF.

This clone has just a few counts. The J gene is TRBJ2-3, the V gene TRBV2; 14 nucleotides match TRBD2. The CDR3 is 16 amino acids. The V gene end was trimmed by 6 bases and the J gene end by 5 bases; junction bases not matched to a gene: 7. Germline loops: CDR1 SNHLY, CDR2 FYNNEI. CDR3 DNA sequence: TGTGCCAGCAGACGACTAGCGGGGGGGCTTGAAGATACGCAGTATTTT. Its translation is CASRRLAGGLEDTQYF.

This clone was seen ten or more times. The chain links TRBV6-4 to TRBJ1-1, with D possibly matching TRBD1 (6 bases). Germline CDR1 and CDR2: MRHNA and SNTAGT. The CDR3 has 15 residues. V lost 6 bases, J lost 4 bases, and 18 bases lay in between. The CDR3 spells CASREDSSGSTEAFF. CDR3 nucleotides: TGTGCCAGCAGGGAGGACAGCAGCGGTAGCACTGAAGCTTTCTTT.

In this sample, this clone turned up a few times. This sequence joins TRBV6-2 or TRBV6-3 and TRBJ1-6; D is possibly TRBD1 (5 bases). V lost 4 bases and J lost 7, with 17 bases in between. This CDR3 spans 16 amino acids. CDR1 and CDR2 (germline): MNHEY, SVGEGT. The CDR3 nucleotides read TGTGCCAGCAGTTCCTCGGACATGGATTTGAATTCACCCCTCCACTTT. This sequence encodes CASSSSDMDLNSPLHF.

This clone was recorded many times. Other DNA sequences within the sample encode an identical CDR3. The rearrangement links TRBV9 to TRBJ2-5, with 12 bases identical to TRBD1. This CDR3 is 16 amino acids long. Unmatched junction bases numbered 4, after V lost 0 bases and J lost 4 bases. Germline values: CDR1 SGDLS, CDR2 YYNGEE. CDR3 amino acids: CASSVGDRGLGETQYF. The CDR3 coding sequence is TGTGCCAGCAGCGTAGGGGACAGGGGGCTGGGAGAGACCCAGTACTTC.

This clone was seen repeatedly, ten times or more. One junction end does not reproduce the germline sequence, and a read error may be involved. This chain uses TRBV11-2 with TRBJ1-3, with 11 bases aligning to TRBD1. From germline, CDR1 is SGHAT and CDR2 FQNNGV. This CDR3 is 18 amino acids long. CDR3 DNA sequence: TGTGCCAGCAGCGAATGGACAGGGGGCAGTTACTCTGGAAACACCATATACTTT. Amino acid sequence: CASSEWTGGSYSGNTIYF.

This chain joins TRBV25-1 and TRBJ2-3; tentatively, D is TRBD2 (5 bases). The CDR3 spans 16 residues. Germline lookup yields CDR1 MGHDK and CDR2 SYGVNS. The germline V and J ends were trimmed by 2 bases and 6 bases, with 18 bases remaining between them. CDR3 nucleotide sequence: TGTGCCAGCAGTGAAAATGGGCTGAGGGAAATGGATACGCAGTATTTT. It codes for CASSENGLREMDTQYF.

This clone appeared many times. The J gene is TRBJ2-7, the V gene TRBV20-1; 7 nucleotides align to TRBD1. V lost 4 bases to trimming and J lost 4 bases; unmatched junction nucleotides: 10. The germline V gene has CDR1 DFQATT and CDR2 SNEGSKA (reference sequence). This CDR3 contains 14 residues. CDR3 amino acids: CSAKGGGSQYEQYF. CDR3 in DNA: TGCAGTGCTAAAGGGGGCGGGTCCCAATACGAGCAGTACTTC.

This clone was counted ten times or more. The chain employs TRBV7-2 and TRBJ2-1, with D possibly TRBD2 on 6 matching bases. Trimming stripped 1 base from V and 13 bases from J, with 26 bases between. There are 17 residues in the CDR3. Germline CDR1 is SGHTA and CDR2 is FQGNSA. The CDR3 here is CASSLGPIAENLIEQFF. The CDR3 nucleotides are TGTGCCAGCAGCTTAGGCCCCATAGCGGAGAATCTTATCGAACAGTTCTTC.

The chain couples TRBV15 to TRBJ2-7; 9 nucleotides agree with TRBD1. Germline values: CDR1 LNHNV, CDR2 YYDKDF (reference sequence). With V trimmed by 5 bases and J by 12 bases, 14 bases remained unmatched. The CDR3 has 14 residues. CDR3 in amino acids: CATSGYRDRAFVYF. CDR3 in DNA: TGTGCCACCAGCGGTTACCGGGACAGGGCCTTCGTGTACTTC.

This clone occurred many times. The chain couples TRBV27 to TRBJ1-2; D not certain. Trimming shortened V by 7 bases and J by 5 bases, and 11 bases separated the two germline ends. The CDR3 has 12 amino acids. Germline assignment: CDR1 MNHEY and CDR2 SMNVEV (reference sequence). The CDR3 nucleotides read TGTGCCAGCACGGGGAATGGTTATGGCTACACCTTC. Translated, it gives CASTGNGYGYTF.

The rearrangement uses TRBV5-1 and TRBJ1-1; no clear D. This CDR3 has 13 amino acids. Germline V gives CDR1 SGHRS, CDR2 YFSETQ. V was cut by 0 bases and J by 7 bases, with 10 bases left in between. The DNA for the CDR3 is TGCGCCAGCAGCTTGGGGACCCTCGGTGAAGCTTTCTTT. Translating gives CASSLGTLGEAFF.

This clone came up a few times. Sequence at one end of the junction differs from germline and may be a read error. The chain joins TRBV19 to TRBJ2-5; 10 nucleotides agree with TRBD2. The DNA matches TRBJ2-1 better at its end, which makes the J call doubtful. The CDR3 contains 15 residues. From germline, CDR1 is LNHDA and CDR2 SQIVND (reference sequence). The CDR3 spells CTSSSGRFPYNEQFF. The CDR3 DNA is TGTACCAGTAGTAGCGGGAGGTTTCCCTACAATGAGCAGTTCTTC.

About this clone itself: The junction departs from germline at one end; a sequencing error may be responsible. The V gene is TRBV6-2 or TRBV6-3, the J gene TRBJ1-4; D gene ambiguous. The V gene's germline CDR1 is MNHEY and CDR2 SVGEGT. This CDR3 comprises 15 residues. This chain's CDR3 is CANSYSRRSGEKLFF. The CDR3 bases are TGTGCCAACAGTTACTCGAGGAGGTCTGGTGAAAAACTGTTTTTT.

This clone has ten or more counts. This chain connects TRBV4-3 to TRBJ1-1, with unresolved D. V lost 1 base and J lost 2, with 8 bases in between. The CDR3 runs to 14 residues. Germline assignment: CDR1 LGHNA and CDR2 YSLEER. The CDR3 is CASSQGVQNTEAFF. The CDR3 nucleotides read TGCGCCAGCAGCCAAGGGGTCCAAAACACTGAAGCTTTCTTT.

Many counts were recorded for this clone. The CDR3 DNA reads TGTGCCACCCAGGAGGGGACAGGAGTTGAAAAACTGTTTTTT. Amino acids: CATQEGTGVEKLFF. The V gene is TRBV6-1, the J gene TRBJ1-4; 8 bases line up with TRBD1. CDR3 length: 14 amino acids. V lost 10 bases and J lost 7; bases outside the gene matches: 11. Germline assignment: CDR1 MNHNS and CDR2 SASEGT.

This clone was found many times. The chain uses TRBV7-3 and TRBJ2-2, with D perhaps matching TRBD1 (6 bases). CDR3 length: 16 residues. V lost 7 bases, J lost 5 bases, and 20 bases lay in between. CDR1 is SGHTA, CDR2 FQGTGA, per germline. As DNA, the CDR3 is TGTGCCAGCACCCACGAGGGCGCAGGGGAGACCGGGGAGCTGTTTTTT. Amino acids: CASTHEGAGETGELFF.

This clone has at least ten counts. V gene TRBV24-1 combines with J gene TRBJ2-3; no definite D call. Germline V gene lookup returns CDR1 KGHDR and CDR2 SFDVKD. The V gene lost 4 bases and the J gene lost 6 bases, with 7 bases spanning the gap. The CDR3 covers 12 residues. CDR3 sequence (DNA): TGTGCCACCAGTGACCTGAAGGATACGCAGTATTTT. It translates to CATSDLKDTQYF.

The table lists this clone with many counts. This sequence joins TRBV11-3 and TRBJ1-2; D gene unclear. The CDR3 loop spans 14 amino acids. V was clipped by 2 bases and J by 2 bases, with 9 bases between them. Germline-derived CDR1 and CDR2 are SGHNT and YENEEA. CDR3 coding DNA: TGTGCCAGCAGCTTAAGTCCGGGAAACTATGGCTACACCTTC. Residues: CASSLSPGNYGYTF.

This clone has ten or more counts. Distinct nucleotide sequences in the sample also encode this CDR3. The chain has TRBV5-6 and TRBJ1-4; D uncertain. With 4 bases removed from V and 0 bases from J, the gap between germline ends came to 10 bases. The germline V gene encodes CDR1 SGHDT and CDR2 YYEEEE. This CDR3 is 15 amino acids long. The CDR3 DNA is TGTGCCAGCAGCCTTCTAAGAGCAACTAATGAAAAACTGTTTTTT. It translates to CASSLLRATNEKLFF.